Detailed here is one TCR beta chain. This clonotype has only a few counts. Its specific antigen is unknown. Base qualities are missing; no much larger clone stands one base away. Instrument on record: Illumina HiSeq 1500. TCRdb reworked the public reads: Q25 trimming with fastp, MiXCR clone assembly, productive beta chains retained. Each CDR3 protein appears once, grouped with its most common genes and DNA. For this sample there are hundreds of thousands of distinct CDR3 sequences; roughly 20% appear just once. Around 8.6% of the sample is in the top ten clones. The record originates from a study of T cell repertoires in cytomegalovirus infection (dated by TCRdb to between 2018 and 2021). Context from the whole study: Donor HLA type was relevant to the analysis, as public TCR beta signatures indicated carriage of CMV infection together with the matching HLA type.

Broader findings and caveats from the paper: Carriers of CMV infection plus the relevant HLA type were discriminated by the cumulative frequency of public TCR beta family members in the study cohort and in an independent approximately 360-donor cohort. The ex vivo response was dominated by HLA-C-restricted CMV-specific TCR beta clonotypes, which also provided the single most frequent clonotype in two of eight donors.

The sample taken for sequencing was PBMCs. This TCR came from a human donor in good health (CMV status not recorded). Some clones in this sample may be carry-over from other donors' samples.

CDR3 reads: CASSPGTYSGTTYEQYF. The sequenced DNA is TGTGCCAGCAGTCCCGGCACCTATAGCGGGACGACCTACGAGCAGTACTTC. The V and J genes are TRBV27 and TRBJ2-7; 8 bases in the junction line up with TRBD2. The CDR3 runs 17 amino acids, cysteine and phenylalanine included. Only the CDR3 DNA is retained, 51 bases long and in frame from the first base. From V the trimming removes 5 bases and from J it removes 2 bases, while the gene matches leave 14 bases of the junction unaccounted for. The germline V gene (reference sequence) specifies MNHEY as CDR1 and SMNVEV as CDR2.